The sequence of this T cell receptor beta chain was determined in a study of cytomegalovirus exposure and HLA in healthy donors. Study at large: An analysis done earlier identified 90 million to 120 million unique TCR beta sequences from 200 million or so T cells. Study results and limitations: In a later analysis, specific HLA alleles were associated with 15,000 to 20,000 TCR beta sequences at a 0.05 false discovery rate. Most of the TCR beta V segments (in an earlier analysis) were productive either about 87% or about 30% of the time.

Primers: 60 Vbeta forward and 13 Jbeta reverse. Original processing notes: The count from a later analysis was some 80 million unique TCR beta chains, around 10 million of them shared. Using immunoSEQ multiplex PCR, the repertoire was profiled, and TCRdb retains in-frame clones only, with some absent. V and J calls and clone size come straight from that table; D and trimming were deduced from the DNA. In the table there are approximately 150,000 clones, 75% to 90% of which are singletons. As to this clone: The antigen is undetermined.

Per the germline V gene, CDR1 is LNHDA and CDR2 is SQIVND (reference sequence). CDR3 length equals 12 residues. Deletions cut 3 bases from V and 7 bases from J, with 9 bases between. The source of this sequence is a man aged 45-65 years in good health and CMV-seropositive. Sequencing was done on a sample of PBMCs. The V and J genes are TRBV19 and TRBJ1-2; D gene uncertain. In DNA form, the CDR3 reads TGTGCCAGTAGTATGGGCAGGTTTGGCTACACCTTC. Its protein product is CASSMGRFGYTF.